This TCR beta chain was recorded in a study of blood T cell repertoires in COVID-19. Study-wide background: T cells, B-cell-depleted T cells, or PBMCs supplied cDNA or gDNA.

Sequencing used immunoSEQ multiplex PCR; TCRdb keeps in-frame clones, though not all of them. The sample lists about 260,000 clones, around four fifths seen once, with around a tenth in the top ten. This clonotype was obtained from a woman in her forties or fifties who had recovered from COVID-19. Sequences were obtained from peripheral blood.

CDR3: CASSPGQETEAFF. In DNA form, the CDR3 reads TGTGCCAGCTCACCCGGACAGGAGACTGAAGCTTTCTTT. The genes are TRBV18 and TRBJ1-1, with 7 bases identical to TRBD1. The CDR3 extends over 13 amino acids. The J segment lost 5 bases and the V segment lost 3 bases, leaving 3 bases of the junction unmatched. From germline, CDR1 is KGHSH and CDR2 LQKENI. Looking up the rest from reference TRBV18 and TRBJ1-1 gives the full variable domain: NAGVMQNPRHLVRRRGQEARLRCSPMKGHSHVYWYRQLPEEGLKFMVYLQKENIIDESGMPKERFSAEFPKEGPSILRIQQVVRGDSAAYFCASSPGQETEAFFGQGTRLTVV.